The 5 T cell receptor beta chains reported below all come from one sample, sequenced in a study of EBV T-cell therapy then PD-1 blockade in nasopharyngeal carcinoma (dated by TCRdb to the early 2020s). Interpreted using the paper, the treatment or condition label stands for: AdE1-LMPpoly-expanded autologous EBV-specific T-cell therapy followed by anti-PD-1 nivolumab. Their antigen targets remain unknown. Library preparation used the immunoSEQ multiplex PCR assay. In its TCRdb copy, this immuneACCESS table keeps in-frame sequences only and misses some clones. Where compared with another copy, unresolved V genes explain less than half of these, and the others have no known cause. The sample table holds 19,000 or so clones, of which around four fifths were seen once. Approximately 28% of the sample is in the top ten clones. This specimen was CD8+ T cells from blood, taken at day 0 from a patient whose treatment included autologous EBV-specific T cells and nivolumab. All receptors derive from a man in his forties with nasopharyngeal carcinoma.

Concerning this clone itself: At one of its ends the junction is not consistent with the germline gene, which may arise from a read error. This chain uses TRBV7-8 with TRBJ2-7; D is uncertain. The CDR3 contains 16 residues. Germline CDR1 SGHVS, CDR2 FQNEAQ. The DNA of the CDR3 is TGTGCCAGCAGCTTAGAGTCCGGCTCTAACTCCGACGAGCAGTACTTC. This gives the protein CASSLESGSNSDEQYF.

The chain combines TRBV28 with TRBJ2-4; D could derive from TRBD1 or TRBD2 (6 bases each). The CDR3 is 12 residues long. Trimming pared 8 bases from V and 5 bases from J, leaving 10 bases between. Germline V gene sequence: CDR1 MDHEN, CDR2 SYDVKM. The CDR3 reads CASGQRENIQYF. The DNA of the CDR3 is TGTGCCAGCGGACAGCGGGAAAACATTCAGTACTTC.

This sequence joins TRBV25-1 and TRBJ1-2, with 7 bases aligning to TRBD1. The ends lost 4 bases at V and 6 bases at J; junction bases unmatched: 2. Germline values: CDR1 MGHDK, CDR2 SYGVNS. CDR3 length equals 12 residues. The CDR3 is CASSVQGDGYTF. The DNA of the CDR3 is TGTGCCAGCAGTGTGCAGGGGGATGGCTACACCTTC.

V is TRBV9 and J is TRBJ2-7; perhaps TRBD1 as D (5 bases). The germline V gene has CDR1 SGDLS and CDR2 YYNGEE. V was trimmed by 0 bases and J by 4 bases, leaving 14 bases between them. The CDR3 is 15 residues long. In DNA, the CDR3 is TGTGCCAGCAGCGTAGATCAGGGTTGGAGATACGAGCAGTACTTC. Translating gives CASSVDQGWRYEQYF.

Only a few counts were recorded for this clone. The gene calls are TRBV5-4 and TRBJ1-2; D may be TRBD1 (5 bases). Germline values: CDR1 SGHNT, CDR2 YYREEE (reference sequence). CDR3 length: 13 residues. Trimming removed 3 bases at V and 7 bases at J, with 13 bases between. In nucleotides, the CDR3 is TGTGCCAGCAGCTCGTGGGAGGGACGTGGCTACACCTTC. It yields the protein CASSSWEGRGYTF.